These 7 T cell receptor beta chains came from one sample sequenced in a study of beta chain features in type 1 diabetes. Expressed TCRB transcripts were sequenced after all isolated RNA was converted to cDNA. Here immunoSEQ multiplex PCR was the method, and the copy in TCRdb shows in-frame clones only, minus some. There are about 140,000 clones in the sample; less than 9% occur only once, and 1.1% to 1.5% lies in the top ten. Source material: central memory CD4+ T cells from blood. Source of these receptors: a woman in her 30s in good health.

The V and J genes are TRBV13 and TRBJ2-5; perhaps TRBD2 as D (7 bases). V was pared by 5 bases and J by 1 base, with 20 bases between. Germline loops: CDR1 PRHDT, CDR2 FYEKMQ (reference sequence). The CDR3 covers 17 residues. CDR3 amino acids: CASSALRRGGGQETQYF. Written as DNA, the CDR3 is TGTGCCAGCAGCGCCCTCCGTAGGGGGGGAGGCCAAGAGACCCAGTACTTC. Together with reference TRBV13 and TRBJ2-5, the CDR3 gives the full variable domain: AAGVIQSPRHLIKEKRETATLKCYPIPRHDTVYWYQQGPGQDPQFLISFYEKMQSDKGSIPDRFSAQQFSDYHSELNMSSLELGDSALYFCASSALRRGGGQETQYFGPGTRLLVL.

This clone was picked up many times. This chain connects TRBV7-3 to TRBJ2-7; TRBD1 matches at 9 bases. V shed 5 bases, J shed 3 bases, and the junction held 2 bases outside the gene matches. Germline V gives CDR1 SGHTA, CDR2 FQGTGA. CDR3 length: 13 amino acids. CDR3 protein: CASSKGQGYEQYF. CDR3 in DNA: TGTGCCAGCAGCAAGGGACAGGGCTACGAGCAGTACTTC. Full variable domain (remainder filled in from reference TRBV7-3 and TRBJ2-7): GAGVSQTPSNKVTEKGKYVELRCDPISGHTALYWYRQSLGQGPEFLIYFQGTGAADDSGLPNDRFFAVRPEGSVSTLKIQRTERGDSAVYLCASSKGQGYEQYFGPGTRLTVT.

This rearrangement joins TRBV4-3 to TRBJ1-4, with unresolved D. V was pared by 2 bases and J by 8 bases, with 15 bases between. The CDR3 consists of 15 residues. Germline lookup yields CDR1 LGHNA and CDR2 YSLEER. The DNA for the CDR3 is TGCGCCAGCAGCCAAAGAGGGAGGGCTGAAGAAAAACTGTTTTTT. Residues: CASSQRGRAEEKLFF.

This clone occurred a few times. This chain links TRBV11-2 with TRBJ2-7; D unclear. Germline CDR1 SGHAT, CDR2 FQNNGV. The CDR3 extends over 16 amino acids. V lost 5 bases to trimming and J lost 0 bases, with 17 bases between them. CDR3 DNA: TGTGCCAGCAGCCCCCACGCCGCGTTGAGCTCCTACGAGCAGTACTTC. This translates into CASSPHAALSSYEQYF.

DNA of the CDR3: TGTGCCAGCAGTTTGAGTGGAGGGACAGGGGTTAACTATGGCTACACCTTC. It yields the protein CASSLSGGTGVNYGYTF. The chain links TRBV28 to TRBJ1-2, with 10 bases identical to TRBD1. The CDR3 has 17 amino acids. Germline assignment: CDR1 MDHEN and CDR2 SYDVKM. Trimming removed 3 bases from V and 1 base from J; junction bases left unmatched: 8.

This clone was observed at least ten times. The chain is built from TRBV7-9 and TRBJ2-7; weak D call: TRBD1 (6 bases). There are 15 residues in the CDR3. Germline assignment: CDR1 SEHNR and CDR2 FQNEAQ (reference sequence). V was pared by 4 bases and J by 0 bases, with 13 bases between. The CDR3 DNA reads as TGTGCCAGCAGCTCCGGACAGTACCGCTCCTACGAGCAGTACTTC. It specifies CASSSGQYRSYEQYF.

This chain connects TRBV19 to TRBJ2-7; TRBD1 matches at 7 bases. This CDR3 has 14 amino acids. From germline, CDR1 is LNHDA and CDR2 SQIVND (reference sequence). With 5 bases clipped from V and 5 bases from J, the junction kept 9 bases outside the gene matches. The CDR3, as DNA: TGTGCCAGTAGTGTGACAGGGATTGCGAACGAGCAGTACTTC. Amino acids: CASSVTGIANEQYF.